This T cell receptor beta chain was obtained from a study of PD-L1 blockade in urothelial cancer. Study-wide background: Blood was tested 3 weeks (second dose) and 6 weeks into treatment. Median blood clonality was roughly 0.087, with about 86,000 unique TCRs.

This CDR3 is 14 amino acids long. Germline-derived CDR1 and CDR2 are SGHTS and YDEGEE. V lost 4 bases and J lost 0, with 8 bases in between. Clones were read by immunoSEQ multiplex PCR, and TCRdb kept only the in-frame ones, dropping some. Here the sample spans tens of thousands of clones, around 80% being singletons. V is TRBV5-8 and J is TRBJ1-5; no clear D gene. The TCR comes from a man between 65 and 85 years old with urothelial cancer. The sequencing used PBMCs, collected around atezolizumab (anti-PD-L1) treatment. CDR3 coding DNA: TGTGCCAGCAGCCCTTTTAGTAGCAATCAGCCCCAGCATTTT. This codes for CASSPFSSNQPQHF.